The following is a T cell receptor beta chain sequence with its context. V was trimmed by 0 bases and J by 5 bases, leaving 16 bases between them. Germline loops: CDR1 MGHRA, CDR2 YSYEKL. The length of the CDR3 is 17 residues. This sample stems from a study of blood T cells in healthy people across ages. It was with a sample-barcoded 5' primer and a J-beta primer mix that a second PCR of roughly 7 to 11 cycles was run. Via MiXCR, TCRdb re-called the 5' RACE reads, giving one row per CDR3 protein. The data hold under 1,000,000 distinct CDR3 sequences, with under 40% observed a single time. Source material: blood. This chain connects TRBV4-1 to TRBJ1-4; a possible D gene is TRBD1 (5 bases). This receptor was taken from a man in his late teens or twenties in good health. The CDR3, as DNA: TGCGCCAGCAGCCAAGACGGTCGGGGGGGATCAAATGAAAAACTGTTTTTT. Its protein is CASSQDGRGGSNEKLFF.